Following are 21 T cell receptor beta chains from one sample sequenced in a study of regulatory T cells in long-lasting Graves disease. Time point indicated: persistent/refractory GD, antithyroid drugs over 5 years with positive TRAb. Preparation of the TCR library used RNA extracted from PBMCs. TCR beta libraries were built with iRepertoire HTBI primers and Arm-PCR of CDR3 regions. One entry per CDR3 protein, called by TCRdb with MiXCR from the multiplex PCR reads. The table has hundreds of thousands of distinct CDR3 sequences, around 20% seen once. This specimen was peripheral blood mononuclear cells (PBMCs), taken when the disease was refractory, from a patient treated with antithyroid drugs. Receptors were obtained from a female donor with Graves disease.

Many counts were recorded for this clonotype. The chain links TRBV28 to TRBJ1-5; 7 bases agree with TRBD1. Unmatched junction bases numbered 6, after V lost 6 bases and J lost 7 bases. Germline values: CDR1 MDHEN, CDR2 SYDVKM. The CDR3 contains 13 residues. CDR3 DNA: TGTGCCAGCAGAGAACAGGGGACCCAGCCCCAGCATTTT. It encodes CASREQGTQPQHF.

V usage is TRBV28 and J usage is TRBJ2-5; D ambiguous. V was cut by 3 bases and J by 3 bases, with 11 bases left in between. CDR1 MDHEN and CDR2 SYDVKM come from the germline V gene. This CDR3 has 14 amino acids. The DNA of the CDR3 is TGTGCCAGCAGTTTTCTATGGAAAAAAGAGACCCAGTACTTC. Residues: CASSFLWKKETQYF.

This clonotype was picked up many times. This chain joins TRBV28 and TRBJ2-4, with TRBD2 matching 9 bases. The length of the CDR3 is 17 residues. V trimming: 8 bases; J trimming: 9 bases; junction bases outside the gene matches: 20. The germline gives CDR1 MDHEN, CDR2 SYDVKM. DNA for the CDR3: TGTGCCAGCTCATCTCTCGGTAGCGGGAGTATAGGGGGCATTCAGTACTTC. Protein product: CASSSLGSGSIGGIQYF.

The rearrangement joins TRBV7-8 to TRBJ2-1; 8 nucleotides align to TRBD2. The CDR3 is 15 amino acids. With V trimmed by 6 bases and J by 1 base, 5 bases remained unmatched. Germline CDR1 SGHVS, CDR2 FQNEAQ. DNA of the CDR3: TGTGCCAGCAGTGACGGGAGGGTATCCTACAATGAGCAGTTCTTC. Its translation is CASSDGRVSYNEQFF.

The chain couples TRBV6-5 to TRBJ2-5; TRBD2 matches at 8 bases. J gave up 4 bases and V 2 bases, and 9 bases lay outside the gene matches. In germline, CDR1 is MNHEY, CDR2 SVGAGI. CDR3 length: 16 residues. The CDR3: CASSYTRAGVRETQYF. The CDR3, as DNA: TGTGCCAGCAGTTACACTCGAGCGGGAGTAAGAGAGACCCAGTACTTC.

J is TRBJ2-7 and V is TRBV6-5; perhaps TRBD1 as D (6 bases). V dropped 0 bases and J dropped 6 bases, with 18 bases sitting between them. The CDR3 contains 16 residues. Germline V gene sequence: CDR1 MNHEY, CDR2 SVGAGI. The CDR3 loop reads CASSYSRILRGGEQYF. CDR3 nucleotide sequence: TGTGCCAGCAGTTACTCCCGGATCCTCAGGGGCGGCGAGCAGTACTTC.

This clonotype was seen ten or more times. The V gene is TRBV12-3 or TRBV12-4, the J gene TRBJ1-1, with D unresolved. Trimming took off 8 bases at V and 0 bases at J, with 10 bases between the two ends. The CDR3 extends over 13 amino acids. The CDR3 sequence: CASVNQMNTEAFF. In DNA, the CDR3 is TGTGCCAGCGTAAACCAGATGAACACTGAAGCTTTCTTT.

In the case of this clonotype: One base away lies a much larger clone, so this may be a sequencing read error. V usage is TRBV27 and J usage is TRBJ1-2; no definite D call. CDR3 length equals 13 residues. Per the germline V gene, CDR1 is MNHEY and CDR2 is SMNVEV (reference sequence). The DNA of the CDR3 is TGTGCCAGCAGTTACGACGGAATCTATGGCAACACCTTC. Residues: CASSYDGIYGNTF.

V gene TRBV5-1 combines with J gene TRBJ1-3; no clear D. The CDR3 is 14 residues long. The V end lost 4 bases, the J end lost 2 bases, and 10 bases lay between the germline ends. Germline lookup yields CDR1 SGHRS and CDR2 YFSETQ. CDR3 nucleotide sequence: TGCGCCAGCAGCCTTGGAGCACCTGGAAACACCATATATTTT. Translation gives CASSLGAPGNTIYF.

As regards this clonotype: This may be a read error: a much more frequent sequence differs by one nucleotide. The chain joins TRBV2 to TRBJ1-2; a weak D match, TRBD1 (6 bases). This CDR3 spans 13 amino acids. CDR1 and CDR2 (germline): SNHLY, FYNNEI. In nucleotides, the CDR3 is TGTGCCAGCAGTGAGGGGGGCGCCTATGGCTACGCCTTC. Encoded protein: CASSEGGAYGYAF.

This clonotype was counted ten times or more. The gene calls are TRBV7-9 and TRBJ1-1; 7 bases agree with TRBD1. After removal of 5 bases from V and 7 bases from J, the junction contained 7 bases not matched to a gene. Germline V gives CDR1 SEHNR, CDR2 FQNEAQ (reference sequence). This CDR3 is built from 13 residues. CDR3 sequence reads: CASSQTGEGEAFF. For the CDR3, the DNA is TGTGCCAGCAGCCAAACAGGGGAAGGTGAAGCTTTCTTT.

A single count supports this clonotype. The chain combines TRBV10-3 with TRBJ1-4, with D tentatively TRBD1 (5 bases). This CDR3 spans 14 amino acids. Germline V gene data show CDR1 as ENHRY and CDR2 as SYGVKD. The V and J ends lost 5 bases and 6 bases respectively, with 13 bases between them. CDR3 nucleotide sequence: TGTGCCATCAGTCTTGGGCAGGGAGATGAAAAACTGTTTTTT. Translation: CAISLGQGDEKLFF.

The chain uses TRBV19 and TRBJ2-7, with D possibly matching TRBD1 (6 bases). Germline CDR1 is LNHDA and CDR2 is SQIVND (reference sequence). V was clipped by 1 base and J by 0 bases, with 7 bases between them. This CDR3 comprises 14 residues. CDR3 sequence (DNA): TGTGCCAGTAGTATAGGGACAGCCTCCTACGAGCAGTACTTC. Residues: CASSIGTASYEQYF.

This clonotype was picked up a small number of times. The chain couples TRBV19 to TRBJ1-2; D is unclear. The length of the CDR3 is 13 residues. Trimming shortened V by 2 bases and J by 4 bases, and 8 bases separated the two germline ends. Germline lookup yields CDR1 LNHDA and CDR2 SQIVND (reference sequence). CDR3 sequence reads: CASSISTLYGYTF. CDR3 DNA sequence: TGTGCCAGTAGTATATCGACACTCTATGGCTACACCTTC.

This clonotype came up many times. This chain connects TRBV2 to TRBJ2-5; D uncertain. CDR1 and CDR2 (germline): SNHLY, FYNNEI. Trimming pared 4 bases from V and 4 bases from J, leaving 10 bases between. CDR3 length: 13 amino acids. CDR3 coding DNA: TGTGCCAGCAGTGTAGATCTGAGAGAGACCCAGTACTTC. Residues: CASSVDLRETQYF.

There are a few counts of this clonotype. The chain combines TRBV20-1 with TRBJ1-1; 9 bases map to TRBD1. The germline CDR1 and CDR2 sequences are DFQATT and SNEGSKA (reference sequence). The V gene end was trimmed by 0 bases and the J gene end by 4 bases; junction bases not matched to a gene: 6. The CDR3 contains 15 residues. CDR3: CSARDPGQGITEAFF. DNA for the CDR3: TGCAGTGCTAGAGATCCAGGACAGGGGATCACTGAAGCTTTCTTT.

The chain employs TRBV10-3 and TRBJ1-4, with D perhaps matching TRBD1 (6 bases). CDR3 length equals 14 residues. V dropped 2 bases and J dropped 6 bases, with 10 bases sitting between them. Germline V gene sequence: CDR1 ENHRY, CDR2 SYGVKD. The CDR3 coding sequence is TGTGCCATCAGTGAGACAGGGCCGGATGAAAAACTGTTTTTT. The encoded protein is CAISETGPDEKLFF.

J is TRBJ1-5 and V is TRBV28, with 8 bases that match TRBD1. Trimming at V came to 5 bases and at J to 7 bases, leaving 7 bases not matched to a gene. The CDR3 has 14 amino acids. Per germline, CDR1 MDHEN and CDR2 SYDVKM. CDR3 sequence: CASSPRGLRQPQHF. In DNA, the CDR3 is TGTGCCAGCAGTCCCAGGGGGCTCAGGCAGCCCCAGCATTTT.

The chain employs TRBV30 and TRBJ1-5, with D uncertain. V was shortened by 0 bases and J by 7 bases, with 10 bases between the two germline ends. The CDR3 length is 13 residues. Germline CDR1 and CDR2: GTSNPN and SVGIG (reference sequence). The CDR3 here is CAWSVHLGQPQHF. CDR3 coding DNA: TGTGCCTGGAGTGTACATCTCGGGCAGCCCCAGCATTTT.

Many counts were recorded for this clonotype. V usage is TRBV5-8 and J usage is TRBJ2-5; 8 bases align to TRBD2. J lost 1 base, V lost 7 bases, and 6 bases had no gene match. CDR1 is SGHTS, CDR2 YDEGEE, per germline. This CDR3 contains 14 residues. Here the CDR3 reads CASQIAGPQETQYF. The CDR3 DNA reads TGTGCCAGCCAGATAGCGGGACCCCAAGAGACCCAGTACTTC. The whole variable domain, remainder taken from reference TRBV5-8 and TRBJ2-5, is EAGVTQSPTHLIKTRGQQATLRCSPISGHTSVYWYQQALGLGLQFLLWYDEGEERNRGNFPPRFSGRQFPNYSSELNVNALELEDSALYLCASQIAGPQETQYFGPGTRLLVL.

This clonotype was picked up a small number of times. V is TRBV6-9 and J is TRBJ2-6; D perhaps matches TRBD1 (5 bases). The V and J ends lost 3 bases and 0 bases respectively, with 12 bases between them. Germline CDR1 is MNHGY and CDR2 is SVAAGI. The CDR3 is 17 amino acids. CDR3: CASSYQGLSSGANVLTF. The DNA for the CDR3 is TGTGCCAGCAGTTACCAGGGCTTGAGCTCTGGGGCCAACGTCCTGACTTTC.